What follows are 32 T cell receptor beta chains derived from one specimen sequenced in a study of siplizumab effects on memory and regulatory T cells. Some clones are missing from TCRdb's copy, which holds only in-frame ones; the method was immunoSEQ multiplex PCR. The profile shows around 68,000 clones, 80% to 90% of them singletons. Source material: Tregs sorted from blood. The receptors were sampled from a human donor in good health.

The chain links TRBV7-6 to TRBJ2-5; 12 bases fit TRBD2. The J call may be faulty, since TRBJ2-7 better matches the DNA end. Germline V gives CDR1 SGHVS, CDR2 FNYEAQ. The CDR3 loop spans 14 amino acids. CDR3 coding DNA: TGTGCCAGCAGCTCGCTAGCGGGAGGGTACGAGCAGTACTTC. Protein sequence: CASSSLAGGYEQYF.

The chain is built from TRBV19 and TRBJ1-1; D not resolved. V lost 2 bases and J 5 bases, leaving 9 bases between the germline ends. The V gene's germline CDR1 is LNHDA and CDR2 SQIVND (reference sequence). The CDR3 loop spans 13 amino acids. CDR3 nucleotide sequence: TGTGCCAGTAGTATACCCGGATTGACTGAAGCTTTCTTT. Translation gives CASSIPGLTEAFF.

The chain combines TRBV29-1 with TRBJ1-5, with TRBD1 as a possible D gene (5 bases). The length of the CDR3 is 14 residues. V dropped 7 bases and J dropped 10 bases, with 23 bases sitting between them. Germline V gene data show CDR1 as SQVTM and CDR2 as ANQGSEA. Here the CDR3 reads CSASAGTATEPQHF. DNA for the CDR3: TGCAGCGCCTCCGCCGGGACCGCGACAGAACCCCAGCATTTT.

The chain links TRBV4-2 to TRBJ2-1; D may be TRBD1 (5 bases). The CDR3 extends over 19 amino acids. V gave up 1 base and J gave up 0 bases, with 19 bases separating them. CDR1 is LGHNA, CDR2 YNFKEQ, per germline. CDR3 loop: CASSQVVSVGAASYNEQFF. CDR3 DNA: TGTGCCAGCAGCCAAGTAGTCTCGGTAGGGGCCGCCTCCTACAATGAGCAGTTCTTC.

CDR3 protein: CAWILAGVSGANVLTF. DNA of the CDR3: TGTGCCTGGATACTAGCGGGAGTTTCTGGGGCCAACGTCCTGACTTTC. The chain combines TRBV30 with TRBJ2-6, with 11 bases aligning to TRBD2. Trimming at V came to 4 bases and at J to 1 base, leaving 3 bases not matched to a gene. The CDR3 is made up of 16 amino acids. The germline V gene encodes CDR1 GTSNPN and CDR2 SVGIG (reference sequence). The whole variable domain, remainder taken from reference TRBV30 and TRBJ2-6, is SQTIHQWPATLVQPVGSPLSLECTVEGTSNPNLYWYRQAAGRGLQLLFYSVGIGQISSEVPQNLSASRPQDRQFILSSKKLLLSDSGFYLCAWILAGVSGANVLTFGAGSRLTVL.

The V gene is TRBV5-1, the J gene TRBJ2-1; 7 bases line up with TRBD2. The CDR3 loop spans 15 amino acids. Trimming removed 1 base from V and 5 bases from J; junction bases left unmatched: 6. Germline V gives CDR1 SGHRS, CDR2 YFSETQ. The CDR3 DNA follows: TGCGCCAGCAGCTTGAGGGCGGGAGTTGACAATGAGCAGTTCTTC. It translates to CASSLRAGVDNEQFF.

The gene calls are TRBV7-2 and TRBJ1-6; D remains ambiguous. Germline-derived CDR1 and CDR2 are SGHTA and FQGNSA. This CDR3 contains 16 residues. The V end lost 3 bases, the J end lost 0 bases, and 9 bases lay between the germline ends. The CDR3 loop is CASSFIRSSYNSPLHF. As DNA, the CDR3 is TGTGCCAGCAGCTTCATCAGGAGCTCCTATAATTCACCCCTCCACTTT.

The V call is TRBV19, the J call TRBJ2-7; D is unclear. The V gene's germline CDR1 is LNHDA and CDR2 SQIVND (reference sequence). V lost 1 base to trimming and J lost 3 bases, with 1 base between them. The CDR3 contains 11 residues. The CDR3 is CASSIGYEQYF. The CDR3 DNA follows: TGTGCCAGTAGTATAGGCTACGAGCAGTACTTC.

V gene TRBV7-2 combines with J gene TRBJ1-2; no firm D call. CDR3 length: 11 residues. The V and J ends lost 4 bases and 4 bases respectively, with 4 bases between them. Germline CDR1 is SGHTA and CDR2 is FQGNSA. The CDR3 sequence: CASSSFYGYTF. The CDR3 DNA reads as TGTGCCAGCAGCTCCTTCTATGGCTACACCTTC. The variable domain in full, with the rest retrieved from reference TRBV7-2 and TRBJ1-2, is GAGVSQSPSNKVTEKGKDVELRCDPISGHTALYWYRQSLGQGLEFLIYFQGNSAPDKSGLPSDRFSAERTGGSVSTLTIQRTQQEDSAVYLCASSSFYGYTFGSGTRLTVV.

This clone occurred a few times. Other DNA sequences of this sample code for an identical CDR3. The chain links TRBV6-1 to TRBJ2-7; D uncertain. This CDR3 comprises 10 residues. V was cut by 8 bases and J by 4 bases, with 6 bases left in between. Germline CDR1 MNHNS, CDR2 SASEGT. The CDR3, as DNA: TGTGCCAGCGGATTGTACGAGCAGTACTTC. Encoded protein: CASGLYEQYF.

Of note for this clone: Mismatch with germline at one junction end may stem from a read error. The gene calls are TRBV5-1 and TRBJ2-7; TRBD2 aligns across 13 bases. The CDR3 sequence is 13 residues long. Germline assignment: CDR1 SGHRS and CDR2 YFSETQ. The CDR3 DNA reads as TGCGCCAGCAGCCCTGACGGACTAGCGGGAGAGGACTTC. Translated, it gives CASSPDGLAGEDF.

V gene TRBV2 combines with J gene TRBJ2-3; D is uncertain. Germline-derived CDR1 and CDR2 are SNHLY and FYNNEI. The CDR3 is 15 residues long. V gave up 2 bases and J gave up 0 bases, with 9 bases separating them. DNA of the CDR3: TGTGCCAGCAGTGAATTTCGCGGTAGCACAGATACGCAGTATTTT. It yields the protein CASSEFRGSTDTQYF.

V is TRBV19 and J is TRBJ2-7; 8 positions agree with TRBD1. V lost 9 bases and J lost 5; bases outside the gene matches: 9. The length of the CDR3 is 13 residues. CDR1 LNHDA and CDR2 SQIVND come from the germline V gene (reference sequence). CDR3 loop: CASREQGVDEQYF. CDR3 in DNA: TGTGCCAGCCGGGAACAGGGGGTGGACGAGCAGTACTTC.

CDR3 sequence: CASSTPTGLSYNEQFF. In DNA form, the CDR3 reads TGTGCCAGCAGTACCCCTACAGGGCTCTCCTACAATGAGCAGTTCTTC. This rearrangement joins TRBV27 to TRBJ2-1, with TRBD1 as a possible D gene (6 bases). Trimming took off 5 bases at V and 0 bases at J, with 14 bases between the two ends. This CDR3 has 16 residues. Germline V gene data show CDR1 as MNHEY and CDR2 as SMNVEV (reference sequence).

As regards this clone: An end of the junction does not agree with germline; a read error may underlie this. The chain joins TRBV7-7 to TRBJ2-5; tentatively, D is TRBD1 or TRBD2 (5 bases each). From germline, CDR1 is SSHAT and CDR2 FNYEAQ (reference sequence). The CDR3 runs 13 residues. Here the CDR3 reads CASSPGPRETQYF. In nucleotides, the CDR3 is TGTGCTAGCAGTCCGGGACCGAGAGAGACCCAGTACTTC.

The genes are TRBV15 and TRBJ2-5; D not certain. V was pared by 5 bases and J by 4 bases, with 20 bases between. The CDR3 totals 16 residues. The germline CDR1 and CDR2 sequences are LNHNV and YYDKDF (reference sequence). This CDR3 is CATSGPRSELLETQYF. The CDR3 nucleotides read TGTGCCACCAGCGGCCCAAGGAGCGAATTATTAGAGACCCAGTACTTC.

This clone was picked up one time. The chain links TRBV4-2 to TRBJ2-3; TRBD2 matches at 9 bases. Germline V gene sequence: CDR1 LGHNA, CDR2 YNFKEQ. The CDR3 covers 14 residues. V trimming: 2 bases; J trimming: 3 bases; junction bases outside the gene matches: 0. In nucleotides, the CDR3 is TGTGCCAGCAGCCAAAGCGGGAGGACAGATACGCAGTATTTT. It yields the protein CASSQSGRTDTQYF.

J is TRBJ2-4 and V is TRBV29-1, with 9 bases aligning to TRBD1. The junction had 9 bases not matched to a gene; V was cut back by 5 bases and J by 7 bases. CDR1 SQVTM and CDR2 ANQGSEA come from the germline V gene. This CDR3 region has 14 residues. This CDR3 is CSVSSGTGSNIQYF. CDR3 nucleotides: TGCAGCGTTTCTTCGGGGACAGGGTCCAACATTCAGTACTTC. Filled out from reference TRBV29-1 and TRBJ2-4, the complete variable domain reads SAVISQKPSRDICQRGTSLTIQCQVDSQVTMMFWYRQQPGQSLTLIATANQGSEATYESGFVIDKFPISRPNLTFSTLTVSNMSPEDSSIYLCSVSSGTGSNIQYFGAGTRLSVL.

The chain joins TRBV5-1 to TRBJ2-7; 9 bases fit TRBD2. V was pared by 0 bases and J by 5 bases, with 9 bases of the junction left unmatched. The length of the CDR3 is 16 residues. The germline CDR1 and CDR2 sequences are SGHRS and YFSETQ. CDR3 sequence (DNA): TGCGCCAGCAGCTTGGAGTTTCCAGCGGGAGGACACGAGCAGTACTTC. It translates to CASSLEFPAGGHEQYF.

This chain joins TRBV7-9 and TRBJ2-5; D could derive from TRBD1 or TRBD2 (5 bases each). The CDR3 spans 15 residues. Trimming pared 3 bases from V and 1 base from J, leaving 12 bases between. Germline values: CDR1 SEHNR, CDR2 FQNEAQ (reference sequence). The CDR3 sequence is CASSFWLGPQETQYF. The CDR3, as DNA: TGTGCCAGCAGCTTTTGGCTGGGACCCCAAGAGACCCAGTACTTC. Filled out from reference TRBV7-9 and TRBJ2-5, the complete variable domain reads DTGVSQNPRHKITKRGQNVTFRCDPISEHNRLYWYRQTLGQGPEFLTYFQNEAQLEKSRLLSDRFSAERPKGSFSTLEIQRTEQGDSAMYLCASSFWLGPQETQYFGPGTRLLVL.

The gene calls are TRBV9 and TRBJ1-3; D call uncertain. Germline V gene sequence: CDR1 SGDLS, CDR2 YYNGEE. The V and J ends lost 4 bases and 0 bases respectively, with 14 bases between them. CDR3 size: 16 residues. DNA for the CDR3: TGTGCCAGCAGCACCTTCGGCGGCCGCTCTGGAAACACCATATATTTT. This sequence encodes CASSTFGGRSGNTIYF.

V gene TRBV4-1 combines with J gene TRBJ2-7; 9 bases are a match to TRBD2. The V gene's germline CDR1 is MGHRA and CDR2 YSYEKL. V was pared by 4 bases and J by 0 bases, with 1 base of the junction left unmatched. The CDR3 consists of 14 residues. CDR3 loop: CASSPAGGSYEQYF. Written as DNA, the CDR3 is TGCGCCAGCAGCCCAGCGGGGGGCTCCTACGAGCAGTACTTC.

CDR3 sequence (DNA): TGTGCCAGCAGTTCCGGGACTAGCGGGAGGGCCTTGAAAGAGACCCAGTACTTC. It yields the protein CASSSGTSGRALKETQYF. The chain carries TRBV28 and TRBJ2-5, with 16 bases lining up with TRBD2. The CDR3 length is 18 residues. With 4 bases clipped from V and 3 bases from J, the junction kept 8 bases outside the gene matches. Germline loops: CDR1 MDHEN, CDR2 SYDVKM.

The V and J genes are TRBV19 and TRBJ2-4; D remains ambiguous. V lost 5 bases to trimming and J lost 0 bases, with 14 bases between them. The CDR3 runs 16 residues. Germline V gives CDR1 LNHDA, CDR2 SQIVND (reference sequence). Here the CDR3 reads CASSPFDRRAKNIQYF. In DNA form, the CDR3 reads TGTGCCAGTAGTCCGTTCGACCGCCGAGCCAAAAACATTCAGTACTTC.

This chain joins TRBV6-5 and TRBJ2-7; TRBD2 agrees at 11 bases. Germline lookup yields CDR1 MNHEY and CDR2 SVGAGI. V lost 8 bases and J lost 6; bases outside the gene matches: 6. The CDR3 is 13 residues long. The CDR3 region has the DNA TGTGCCAGCGGGCGTCTAGCGGGAGGCGAGCAGTACTTC. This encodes CASGRLAGGEQYF.

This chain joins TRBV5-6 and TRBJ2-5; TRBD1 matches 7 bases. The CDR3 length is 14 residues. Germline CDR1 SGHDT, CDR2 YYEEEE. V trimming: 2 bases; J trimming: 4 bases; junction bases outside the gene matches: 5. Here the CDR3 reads CASSLVRGRETQYF. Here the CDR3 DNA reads TGTGCCAGCAGCTTAGTAAGGGGGCGAGAGACCCAGTACTTC.

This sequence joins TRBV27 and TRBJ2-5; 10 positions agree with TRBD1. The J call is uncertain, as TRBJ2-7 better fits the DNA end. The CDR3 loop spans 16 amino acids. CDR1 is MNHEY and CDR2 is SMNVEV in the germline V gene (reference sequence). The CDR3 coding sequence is TGTGCCAGCGGAGCACCCACGGGACAGGGGCTGGCCGAGCAGTACTTC. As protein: CASGAPTGQGLAEQYF.

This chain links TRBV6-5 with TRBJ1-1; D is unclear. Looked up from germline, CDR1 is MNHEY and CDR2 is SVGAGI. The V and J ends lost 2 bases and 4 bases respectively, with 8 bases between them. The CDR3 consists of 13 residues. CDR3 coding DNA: TGTGCCAGCAGTTACGACTTCGGCACTGAAGCTTTCTTT. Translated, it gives CASSYDFGTEAFF.

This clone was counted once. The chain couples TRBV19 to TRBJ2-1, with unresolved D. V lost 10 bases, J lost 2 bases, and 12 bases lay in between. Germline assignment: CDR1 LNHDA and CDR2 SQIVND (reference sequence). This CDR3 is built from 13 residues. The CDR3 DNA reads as TGTGCCACTTTTTCCCGGGCCTACAATGAGCAGTTCTTC. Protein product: CATFSRAYNEQFF.

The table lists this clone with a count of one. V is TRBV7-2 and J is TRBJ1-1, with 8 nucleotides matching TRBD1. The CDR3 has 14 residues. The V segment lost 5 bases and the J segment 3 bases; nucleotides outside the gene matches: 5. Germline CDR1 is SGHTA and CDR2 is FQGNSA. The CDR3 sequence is CASSPWTGHTEAFF. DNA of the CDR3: TGTGCCAGCAGCCCATGGACAGGGCACACTGAAGCTTTCTTT.

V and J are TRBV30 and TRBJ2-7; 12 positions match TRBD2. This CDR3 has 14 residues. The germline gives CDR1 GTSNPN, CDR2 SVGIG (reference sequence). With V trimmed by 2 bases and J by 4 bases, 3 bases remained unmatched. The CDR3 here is CAWSKGLAGYEQYF. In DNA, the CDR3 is TGTGCCTGGAGTAAGGGACTAGCGGGTTACGAGCAGTACTTC.

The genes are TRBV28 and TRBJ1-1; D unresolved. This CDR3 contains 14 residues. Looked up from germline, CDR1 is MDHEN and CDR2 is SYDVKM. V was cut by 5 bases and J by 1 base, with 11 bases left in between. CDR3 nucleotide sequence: TGTGCCAGCAGTCACGAGGGCAGGAACACTGAAGCTTTCTTT. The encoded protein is CASSHEGRNTEAFF.